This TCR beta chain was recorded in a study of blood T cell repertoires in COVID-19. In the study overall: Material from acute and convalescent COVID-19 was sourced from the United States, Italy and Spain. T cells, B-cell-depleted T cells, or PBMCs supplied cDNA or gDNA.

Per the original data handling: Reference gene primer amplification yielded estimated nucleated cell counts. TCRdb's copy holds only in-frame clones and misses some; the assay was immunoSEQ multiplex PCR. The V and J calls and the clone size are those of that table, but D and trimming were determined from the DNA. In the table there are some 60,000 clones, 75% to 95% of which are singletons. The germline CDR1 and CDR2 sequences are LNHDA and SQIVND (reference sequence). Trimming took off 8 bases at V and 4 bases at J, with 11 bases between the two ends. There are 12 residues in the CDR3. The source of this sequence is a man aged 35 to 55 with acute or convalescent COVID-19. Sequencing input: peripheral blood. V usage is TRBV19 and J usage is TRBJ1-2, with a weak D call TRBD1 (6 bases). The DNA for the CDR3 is TGTGCCAGTCGCACAGGGAGCTATGGCTACACCTTC. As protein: CASRTGSYGYTF. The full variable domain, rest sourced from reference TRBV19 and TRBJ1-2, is DGGITQSPKYLFRKEGQNVTLSCEQNLNHDAMYWYRQDPGQGLRLIYYSQIVNDFQKGDIAEGYSVSREKKESFPLTVTSAQKNPTAFYLCASRTGSYGYTFGSGTRLTVV.